This T cell receptor (beta chain) was captured in a study of blood T cells in healthy people across ages. Findings and limits, study-wide: Measured against age, TCR beta diversity per million T cells decreased in a roughly linear manner.

About this clonotype: What it recognizes is unknown.

Together with a sample-barcoded 5' primer, a J-beta primer mix was included in a second PCR lasting roughly 6 to 12 cycles. TCRdb analysed the 5' RACE reads with MiXCR anew, one entry per CDR3 protein. This table holds 850,000 to 950,000 distinct CDR3 sequences, around 30% found once. Sequenced: blood. This TCR was recovered from a woman of 80 years or more in good health.

The CDR3 here is CATRPERGWETQYF. As DNA, the CDR3 is TGTGCCACCAGACCCGAACGGGGCTGGGAGACCCAGTACTTC. The chain couples TRBV15 to TRBJ2-4; D tentatively reads TRBD1 or TRBD2 (5 bases each). TRBJ2-5 explains the end of the DNA better; the J call may be wrong. The length of the CDR3 is 14 residues. Germline values: CDR1 LNHNV, CDR2 YYDKDF (reference sequence).